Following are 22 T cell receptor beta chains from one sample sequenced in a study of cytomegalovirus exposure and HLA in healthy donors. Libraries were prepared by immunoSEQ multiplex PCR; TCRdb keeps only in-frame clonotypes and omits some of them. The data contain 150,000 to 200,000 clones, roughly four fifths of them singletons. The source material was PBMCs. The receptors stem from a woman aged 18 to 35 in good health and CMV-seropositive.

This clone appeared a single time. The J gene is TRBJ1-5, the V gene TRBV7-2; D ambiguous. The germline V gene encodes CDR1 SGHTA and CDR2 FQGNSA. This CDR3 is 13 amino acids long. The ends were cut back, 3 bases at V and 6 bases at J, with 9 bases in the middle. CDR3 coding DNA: TGTGCCAGCAGCTTGAGGCGGGGTCAGCCCCAGCATTTT. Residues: CASSLRRGQPQHF.

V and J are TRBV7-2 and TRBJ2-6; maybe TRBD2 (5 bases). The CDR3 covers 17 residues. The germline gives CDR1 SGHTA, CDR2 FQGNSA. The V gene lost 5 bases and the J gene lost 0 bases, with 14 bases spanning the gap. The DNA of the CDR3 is TGTGCCAGCAGCGTTGAGGGAACGTTCTCTGGGGCCAACGTCCTGACTTTC. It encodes CASSVEGTFSGANVLTF. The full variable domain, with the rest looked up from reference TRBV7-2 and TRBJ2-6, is GAGVSQSPSNKVTEKGKDVELRCDPISGHTALYWYRQSLGQGLEFLIYFQGNSAPDKSGLPSDRFSAERTGGSVSTLTIQRTQQEDSAVYLCASSVEGTFSGANVLTFGAGSRLTVL.

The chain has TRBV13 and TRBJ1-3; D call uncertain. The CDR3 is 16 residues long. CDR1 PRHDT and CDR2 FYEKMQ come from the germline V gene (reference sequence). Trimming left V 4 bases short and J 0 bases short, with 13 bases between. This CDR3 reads CASSSPGSPSGNTIYF. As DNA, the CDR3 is TGTGCCAGCAGCTCCCCCGGGAGTCCCTCTGGAAACACCATATATTTT.

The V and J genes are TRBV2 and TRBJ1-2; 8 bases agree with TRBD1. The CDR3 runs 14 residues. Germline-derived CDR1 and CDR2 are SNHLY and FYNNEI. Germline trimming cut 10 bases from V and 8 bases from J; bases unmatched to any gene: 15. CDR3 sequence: CATQSSDRVQGYTF. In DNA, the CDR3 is TGTGCCACCCAATCTTCGGACAGGGTGCAAGGCTACACCTTC.

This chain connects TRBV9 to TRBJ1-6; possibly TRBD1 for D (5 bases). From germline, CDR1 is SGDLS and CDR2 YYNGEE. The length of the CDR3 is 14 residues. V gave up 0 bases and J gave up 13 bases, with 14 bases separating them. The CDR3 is CASSVGGRQGPLHF. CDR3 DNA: TGTGCCAGCAGCGTAGGGGGGAGGCAAGGTCCCCTCCACTTT.

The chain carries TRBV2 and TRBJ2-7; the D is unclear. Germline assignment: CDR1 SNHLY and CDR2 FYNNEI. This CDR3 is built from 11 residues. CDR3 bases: TGTGTTTGCGGCAGTAGCTACGAGCAGTACTTC. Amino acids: CVCGSSYEQYF.

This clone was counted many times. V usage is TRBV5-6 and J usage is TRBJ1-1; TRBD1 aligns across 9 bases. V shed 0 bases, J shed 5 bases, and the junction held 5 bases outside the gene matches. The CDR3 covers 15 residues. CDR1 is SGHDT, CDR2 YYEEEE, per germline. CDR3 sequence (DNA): TGTGCCAGCAGCTTGGCCGGGACAGGGAGGACTGAAGCTTTCTTT. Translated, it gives CASSLAGTGRTEAFF. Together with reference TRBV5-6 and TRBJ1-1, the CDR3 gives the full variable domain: DAGVTQSPTHLIKTRGQQVTLRCSPKSGHDTVSWYQQALGQGPQFIFQYYEEEERQRGNFPDRFSGHQFPNYSSELNVNALLLGDSALYLCASSLAGTGRTEAFFGQGTRLTVV.

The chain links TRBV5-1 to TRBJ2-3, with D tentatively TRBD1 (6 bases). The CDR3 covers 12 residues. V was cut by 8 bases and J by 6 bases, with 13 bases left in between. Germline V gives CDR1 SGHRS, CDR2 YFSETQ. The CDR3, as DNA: TGCGCCAGTTGGGACAACGAGGATACGCAGTATTTT. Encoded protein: CASWDNEDTQYF.

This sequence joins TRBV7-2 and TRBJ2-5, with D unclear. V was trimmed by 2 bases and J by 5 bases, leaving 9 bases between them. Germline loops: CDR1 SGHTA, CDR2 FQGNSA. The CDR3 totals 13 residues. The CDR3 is CASSLNYVETQYF. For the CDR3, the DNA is TGTGCCAGCAGCTTAAACTACGTGGAGACCCAGTACTTC.

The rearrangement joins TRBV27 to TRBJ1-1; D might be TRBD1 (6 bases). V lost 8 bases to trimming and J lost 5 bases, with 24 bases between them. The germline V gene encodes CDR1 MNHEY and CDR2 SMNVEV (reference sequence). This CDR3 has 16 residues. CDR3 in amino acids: CASAPHSGGGRTEAFF. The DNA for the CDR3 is TGTGCCAGCGCACCGCATTCGGGGGGCGGTCGGACTGAAGCTTTCTTT.

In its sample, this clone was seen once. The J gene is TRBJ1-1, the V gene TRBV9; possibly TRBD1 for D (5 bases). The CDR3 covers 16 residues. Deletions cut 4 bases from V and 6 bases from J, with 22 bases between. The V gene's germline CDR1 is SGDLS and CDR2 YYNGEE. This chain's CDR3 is CASSPTSGGRGSEAFF. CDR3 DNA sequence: TGTGCCAGCAGCCCAACGTCGGGGGGTCGGGGATCTGAAGCTTTCTTT. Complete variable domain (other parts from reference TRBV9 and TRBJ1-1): DSGVTQTPKHLITATGQRVTLRCSPRSGDLSVYWYQQSLDQGLQFLIQYYNGEERAKGNILERFSAQQFPDLHSELNLSSLELGDSALYFCASSPTSGGRGSEAFFGQGTRLTVV.

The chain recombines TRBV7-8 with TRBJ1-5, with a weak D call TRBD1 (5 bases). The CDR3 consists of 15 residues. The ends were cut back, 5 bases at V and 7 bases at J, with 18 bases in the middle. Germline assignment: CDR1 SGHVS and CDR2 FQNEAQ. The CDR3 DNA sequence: TGTGCCAGCAGCCCTGGGGGGATCGGAAACCAGCCCCAGCATTTT. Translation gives CASSPGGIGNQPQHF. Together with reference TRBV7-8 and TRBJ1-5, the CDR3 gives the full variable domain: GAGVSQSPRYKVAKRGQDVALRCDPISGHVSLFWYQQALGQGPEFLTYFQNEAQLDKSGLPSDRFFAERPEGSVSTLKIQRTQQEDSAVYLCASSPGGIGNQPQHFGDGTRLSIL.

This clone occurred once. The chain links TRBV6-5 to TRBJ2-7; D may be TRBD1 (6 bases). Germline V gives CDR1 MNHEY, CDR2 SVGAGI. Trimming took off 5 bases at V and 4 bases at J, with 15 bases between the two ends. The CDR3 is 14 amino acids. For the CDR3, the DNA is TGTGCCAGCAGTCTGGGGGCCACTAGATACGAGCAGTACTTC. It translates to CASSLGATRYEQYF.

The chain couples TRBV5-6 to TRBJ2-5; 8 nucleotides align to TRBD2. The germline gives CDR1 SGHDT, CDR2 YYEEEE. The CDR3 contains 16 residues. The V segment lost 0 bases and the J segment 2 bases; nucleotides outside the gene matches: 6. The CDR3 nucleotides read TGTGCCAGCAGCTTGGAGGGGCTAGCGGGTCAAGAGACCCAGTACTTC. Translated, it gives CASSLEGLAGQETQYF. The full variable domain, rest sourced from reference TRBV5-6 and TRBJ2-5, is DAGVTQSPTHLIKTRGQQVTLRCSPKSGHDTVSWYQQALGQGPQFIFQYYEEEERQRGNFPDRFSGHQFPNYSSELNVNALLLGDSALYLCASSLEGLAGQETQYFGPGTRLLVL.

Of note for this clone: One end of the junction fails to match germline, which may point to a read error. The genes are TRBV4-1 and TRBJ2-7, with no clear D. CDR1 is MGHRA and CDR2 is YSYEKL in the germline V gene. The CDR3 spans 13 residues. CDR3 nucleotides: TGCGCCAGCAGCCAAGATTTGTCCTCCGAGCAGTACTTC. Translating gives CASSQDLSSEQYF.

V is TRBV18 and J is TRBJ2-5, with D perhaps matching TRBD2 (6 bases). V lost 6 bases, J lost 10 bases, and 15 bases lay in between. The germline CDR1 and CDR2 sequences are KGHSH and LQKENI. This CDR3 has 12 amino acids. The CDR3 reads CASSLGWEDQYF. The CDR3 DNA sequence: TGTGCCAGCTCCCTGGGATGGGAGGACCAGTACTTC.

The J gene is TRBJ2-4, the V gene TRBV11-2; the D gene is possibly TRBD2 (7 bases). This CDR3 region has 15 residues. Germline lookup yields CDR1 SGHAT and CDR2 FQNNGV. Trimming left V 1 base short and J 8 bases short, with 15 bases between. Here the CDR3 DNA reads TGTGCCAGCAGCTTAGGGGAGGGGGTGTACTACATTCAGTACTTC. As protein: CASSLGEGVYYIQYF.

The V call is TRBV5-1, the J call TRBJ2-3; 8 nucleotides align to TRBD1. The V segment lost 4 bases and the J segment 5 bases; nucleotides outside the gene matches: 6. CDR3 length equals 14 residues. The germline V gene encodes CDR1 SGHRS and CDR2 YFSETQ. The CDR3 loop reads CASSLRGRGDTQYF. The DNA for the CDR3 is TGCGCCAGCAGCCTCAGGGGGCGGGGAGATACGCAGTATTTT.

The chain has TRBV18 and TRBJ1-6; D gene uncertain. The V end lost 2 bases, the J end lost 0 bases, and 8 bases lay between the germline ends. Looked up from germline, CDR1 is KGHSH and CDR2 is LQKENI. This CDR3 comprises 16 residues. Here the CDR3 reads CASSPIRGSYNSPLHF. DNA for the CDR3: TGTGCCAGCTCACCAATTCGGGGCTCCTATAATTCACCCCTCCACTTT.

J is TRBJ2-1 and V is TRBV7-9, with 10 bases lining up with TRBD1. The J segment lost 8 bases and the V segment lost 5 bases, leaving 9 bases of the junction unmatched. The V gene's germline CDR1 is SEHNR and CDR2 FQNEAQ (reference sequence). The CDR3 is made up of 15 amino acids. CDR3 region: CASSPLGQGNYEQFF. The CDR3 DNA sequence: TGTGCCAGCAGCCCTTTGGGACAGGGGAACTATGAGCAGTTCTTC.

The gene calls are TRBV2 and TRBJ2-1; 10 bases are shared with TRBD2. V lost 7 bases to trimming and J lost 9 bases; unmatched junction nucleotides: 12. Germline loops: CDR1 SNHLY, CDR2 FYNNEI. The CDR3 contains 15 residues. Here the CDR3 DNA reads TGTGCCAGCACTTTAGCGGGGGGCCTGGGGAGTGAGCAGTTCTTC. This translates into CASTLAGGLGSEQFF.

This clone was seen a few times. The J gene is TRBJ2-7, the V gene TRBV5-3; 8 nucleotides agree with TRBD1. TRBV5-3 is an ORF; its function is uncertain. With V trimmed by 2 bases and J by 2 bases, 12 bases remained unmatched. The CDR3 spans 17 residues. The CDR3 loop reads CARSFSGQVPTPYEQYF. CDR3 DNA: TGTGCCAGAAGCTTCTCGGGACAGGTGCCGACACCCTACGAGCAGTACTTC.